This TCR beta chain is drawn from a study of T cells after yellow fever vaccination. In its sample, this clonotype was seen many times. CDR3 length equals 13 residues. Germline CDR1 is ENHRY and CDR2 is SYGVKD. V lost 4 bases to trimming and J lost 3 bases, with 7 bases between them. A single record per CDR3 protein comes from TCRdb applying MiXCR to the 5' RACE reads. This sample carries about 500,000 distinct CDR3 sequences, around 17% of them seen once, and the ten largest clones take about 18%. The starting material was PBMCs, obtained 5 days after the first yellow fever vaccination. The TCR sequence derives from a man in his late teens or twenties who received the YFV17D yellow fever vaccine. The chain couples TRBV10-3 to TRBJ1-5, with unresolved D. The CDR3 DNA follows: TGTGCCATCAGTGCGCGGGTCAATCAGCCCCAGCATTTT. The encoded protein is CAISARVNQPQHF.